This is a list of T cell receptor beta chains from one sample in a study of CD8 T cells in Susac syndrome. TCRdb re-derived calls from the immunoSEQ multiplex PCR reads in MiXCR, one entry per CDR3 protein. The sample has approximately 160,000 distinct CDR3 sequences, about 91% seen once; the top ten hold around 0.075%. The sequencing sample was made of CD4+ T cells from PBMCs. These receptors all stem from a human donor in good health. Each CDR3 is given with its conserved first and last residue. A D gene is named only where the DNA matches it firmly. Size is omitted from some rows. Given values are once, few, many or a class for expanded clones.

abundance	v_gene	j_gene	d_gene	CDR3aa	CDR3nt
.	TRBV24-1	TRBJ2-1	TRBD1	CATSGQGGNEQFF	TGTGCCACCAGCGGACAGGGAGGCAATGAGCAGTTCTTC
.	TRBV7-2	TRBJ1-6	.	CASKVFEPYSPLHF	TGTGCCAGCAAAGTGTTCGAACCTTATTCACCCCTCCACTTT
.	TRBV5-4	TRBJ2-3	.	CASRAAASSTDTQFF	TGTGCCAGCAGAGCGGCGGCGTCTAGCACAGATACGCAGTTTTTT
.	TRBV25-1	TRBJ1-6	.	CASSELGRDNSPLHF	TGTGCCAGCAGTGAATTGGGGCGGGATAATTCACCCCTCCACTTT
.	TRBV18	TRBJ1-1	.	CASSPVSGYTEAFF	TGTGCCAGCTCACCAGTATCAGGTTACACTGAAGCTTTCTTT
once	TRBV7-2	TRBJ2-4	.	CASSLMARGATSKNIQYF	TGTGCCAGCAGCTTAATGGCCCGGGGGGCCACTAGCAAAAACATTCAGTACTTC
.	TRBV10-3	TRBJ2-5	TRBD2	CAIKGEGETQYF	TGTGCCATCAAAGGGGAGGGGGAGACCCAGTACTTC
.	TRBV2	TRBJ2-1	TRBD2	CASSSTSGVYNEQFF	TGTGCCAGCAGCTCAACTAGCGGGGTCTACAATGAGCAGTTCTTC
.	TRBV20-1	TRBJ1-3	.	CSAMTDRISGNTIYF	TGCAGTGCTATGACCGACCGTATCTCTGGAAACACCATATATTTT
once	TRBV7-2	TRBJ1-2	.	CASSSGGGGYGYTF	TGTGCCAGCAGCTCTGGTGGGGGGGGCTATGGCTACACCTTC
.	TRBV5-8	TRBJ2-3	.	CASSPLVRTASTDTQYF	TGTGCCAGCAGCCCGTTGGTCAGGACAGCTAGCACAGATACGCAGTATTTT
.	TRBV5-4	TRBJ2-2	.	CASSQKDTGELFF	TGTGCCAGCAGCCAAAAGGACACCGGGGAGCTGTTTTTT
.	TRBV12-5	TRBJ2-3	.	CASGLGGSGPEYF	TGTGCTAGTGGTTTGGGGGGGAGCGGCCCGGAGTATTTT
.	TRBV15	TRBJ2-7	.	CATSLLLTYEQYF	TGTGCCACCAGCCTTCTCTTGACGTACGAGCAGTACTTC
.	TRBV5-1	TRBJ2-7	.	CASSSSGRDEQYF	TGCGCCAGCAGCTCCTCGGGGAGAGACGAGCAGTACTTC
.	TRBV29-1	TRBJ2-7	TRBD2	CSPSGGNEQYF	TGCAGCCCCTCGGGGGGAAACGAGCAGTACTTC
few	TRBV6-6	TRBJ1-2	.	CASSQTGNYGYTF	TGTGCCAGCAGTCAAACAGGGAACTATGGCTACACCTTC
.	TRBV6-1	TRBJ2-3	.	CASSEEWTQYF	TGTGCCAGCAGTGAGGAGTGGACGCAGTATTTT
.	TRBV2	TRBJ2-2	.	CASCTMVAANTGELFF	TGTGCCAGCTGCACAATGGTGGCCGCGAACACCGGGGAGCTGTTTTTT
.	TRBV19	TRBJ2-7	.	CASTDRPNSYEQYF	TGTGCCAGTACTGACAGGCCTAACTCCTACGAGCAGTACTTC
.	TRBV7-9	TRBJ1-3	TRBD1	CASSLRGALPGNTIYF	TGTGCCAGCAGCCTCAGGGGGGCTCTACCCGGAAACACCATATATTTT
.	TRBV11-2	TRBJ1-6	.	CASRSDNSPLHF	TGTGCCAGCAGATCGGATAATTCACCCCTCCACTTT